The present T cell receptor beta chain was sequenced within a study of a mutant IDH1 vaccine in newly diagnosed glioma. As for the study in general: The therapy given earlier, which was standard therapy, consisted of radiotherapy, temozolomide, or both, and most of the patients received both.

TCRdb's table, derived via immunoSEQ multiplex PCR, lists solely in-frame clones and lacks some. There are around 92,000 clones in the sample; around four fifths occur only once, and around 7% lies in the top ten. This clone was seen a handful of times. Time point specified: baseline, week 1 (first vaccination visit). Stated treatment: pre-vaccination baseline after standard-of-care therapy. Donors had new WHO grade 3 or 4 IDH1-mutant, ATRX-lost astrocytomas. The CDR3 is made up of 12 amino acids. Germline V gene lookup returns CDR1 SNHLY and CDR2 FYNNEI. With 3 bases removed from V and 12 bases from J, the gap between germline ends came to 9 bases.

V gene TRBV2 combines with J gene TRBJ1-6; maybe TRBD1 (5 bases). The specimen comprised PBMCs, sampled from a glioma patient treated with radiotherapy, temozolomide or both. The receptor comes from a woman aged 50 to 60 with glioma. The CDR3 DNA is TGTGCCAGCAGTGATCCCAGGGAACCCCTCCACTTT. Protein product: CASSDPREPLHF.